Presented here are 18 T cell receptor beta chains from one specimen sequenced in a study of cytomegalovirus exposure and HLA in healthy donors. With 60 Vbeta and 13 Jbeta primers, the PCR was carried out. Some clones are missing from TCRdb's copy, which holds only in-frame ones; the method was immunoSEQ multiplex PCR. The sample carries roughly 250,000 clones, about 75% recorded once. The sequenced sample consisted of PBMCs. All receptors derive from a female donor in good health and CMV-seronegative.

CDR3 amino acids: CSVGQGAGTDTQYF. In DNA form, the CDR3 reads TGCAGCGTTGGACAGGGGGCGGGCACAGATACGCAGTATTTT. The chain links TRBV29-1 to TRBJ2-3, with 10 bases matching TRBD1. The V gene's germline CDR1 is SQVTM and CDR2 ANQGSEA. The CDR3 loop spans 14 amino acids. The ends lost 4 bases at V and 1 base at J; junction bases unmatched: 2.

This clone has a handful of counts. This chain joins TRBV18 and TRBJ2-3, with TRBD1 identical over 9 bases. Germline values: CDR1 KGHSH, CDR2 LQKENI. This CDR3 region has 15 residues. The V segment lost 2 bases and the J segment 1 base; nucleotides outside the gene matches: 1. This chain's CDR3 is CASSPRTGGTDTQYF. CDR3 DNA: TGTGCCAGCTCACCAAGGACAGGGGGCACAGATACGCAGTATTTT.

V is TRBV11-2 and J is TRBJ2-2, with 7 bases lining up with TRBD2. Trimming at V came to 6 bases and at J to 1 base, leaving 2 bases not matched to a gene. The CDR3 sequence is 14 residues long. The germline CDR1 and CDR2 sequences are SGHAT and FQNNGV. The CDR3 DNA is TGTGCCAGCAGGTCTAGCGGGAACACCGGGGAGCTGTTTTTT. It yields the protein CASRSSGNTGELFF.

This rearrangement joins TRBV11-2 to TRBJ2-3; no definite D call. Germline CDR1 reads SGHAT; CDR2 reads FQNNGV. Deletions cut 5 bases from V and 4 bases from J, with 7 bases between. There are 12 residues in the CDR3. The CDR3 DNA follows: TGTGCCAGCAGCCCAGGCGCAGATACGCAGTATTTT. Protein sequence: CASSPGADTQYF.

Only a few counts were recorded for this clone. This rearrangement joins TRBV7-9 to TRBJ1-1; possible D gene TRBD1, 5 bases. The length of the CDR3 is 13 residues. Germline loops: CDR1 SEHNR, CDR2 FQNEAQ (reference sequence). Trimming stripped 7 bases from V and 4 bases from J, with 13 bases between. CDR3 residues: CASIPIRGTEAFF. As DNA, the CDR3 is TGTGCCAGCATCCCTATTAGGGGCACTGAAGCTTTCTTT.

This chain connects TRBV5-5 to TRBJ1-1; perhaps TRBD1 as D (6 bases). Germline V gene data show CDR1 as SGHKS and CDR2 as YYEKEE (reference sequence). The CDR3 is made up of 14 amino acids. With 0 bases removed from V and 6 bases from J, the gap between germline ends came to 12 bases. The CDR3 DNA follows: TGTGCCAGCAGCTTGGAAGGGGGGGTGGCTGAAGCTTTCTTT. Translation gives CASSLEGGVAEAFF.

This chain uses TRBV6-5 with TRBJ1-1; a possible D gene is TRBD1 (5 bases). The CDR3 is made up of 11 amino acids. V was clipped by 1 base and J by 11 bases, with 8 bases between them. The germline V gene has CDR1 MNHEY and CDR2 SVGAGI. The CDR3 is CASSYLGAAFF. The CDR3 DNA reads as TGTGCCAGCAGTTACTTAGGGGCGGCTTTCTTT.

The J gene is TRBJ2-1, the V gene TRBV11-2; 9 bases map to TRBD1. Germline-derived CDR1 and CDR2 are SGHAT and FQNNGV. V lost 4 bases to trimming and J lost 6 bases; unmatched junction nucleotides: 10. There are 16 residues in the CDR3. CDR3 coding DNA: TGTGCCAGCAGCTCCCTCCGGGACAGGGCTCTCAATGAGCAGTTCTTC. Protein sequence: CASSSLRDRALNEQFF.

The V and J genes are TRBV27 and TRBJ2-7; 14 bases fit TRBD2. The germline V gene encodes CDR1 MNHEY and CDR2 SMNVEV (reference sequence). The length of the CDR3 is 16 residues. J gave up 2 bases and V 5 bases, and 5 bases lay outside the gene matches. The CDR3 is CASSQGTSGSTYEQYF. CDR3 in DNA: TGTGCCAGCAGTCAAGGGACTAGCGGGAGTACCTACGAGCAGTACTTC.

This CDR3 reads CASRLMMGALEQFF. The CDR3 DNA follows: TGTGCCAGCAGGTTGATGATGGGGGCTCTTGAGCAGTTCTTC. This rearrangement joins TRBV2 to TRBJ2-1, with D possibly being TRBD1 (6 bases). CDR1 and CDR2 from the germline V gene are SNHLY and FYNNEI. V lost 6 bases, J lost 9 bases, and 18 bases lay in between. There are 14 residues in the CDR3. Looking up the rest from reference TRBV2 and TRBJ2-1 gives the full variable domain: EPEVTQTPSHQVTQMGQEVILRCVPISNHLYFYWYRQILGQKVEFLVSFYNNEISEKSEIFDDQFSVERPDGSNFTLKIRSTKLEDSAMYFCASRLMMGALEQFFGPGTRLTVL.

The chain employs TRBV5-1 and TRBJ2-7, with 7 bases matching TRBD1. CDR1 is SGHRS, CDR2 YFSETQ, per germline. CDR3 length equals 16 residues. Trimming at V came to 4 bases and at J to 4 bases, leaving 14 bases not matched to a gene. CDR3 sequence reads: CASSPRYGQDRYEQYF. The CDR3 coding sequence is TGCGCCAGCAGCCCCAGATACGGACAGGACAGGTACGAGCAGTACTTC.

The gene calls are TRBV27 and TRBJ1-2, with no clear D. The CDR3 consists of 13 residues. Germline CDR1 reads MNHEY; CDR2 reads SMNVEV (reference sequence). The V end was cut by 6 bases, the J end by 7 bases, with 15 bases between. CDR3 loop: CASRSEGRGGYTF. In DNA form, the CDR3 reads TGTGCCAGCAGATCGGAAGGGCGGGGTGGCTACACCTTC.

The chain employs TRBV7-8 and TRBJ1-1, with no clear D. V gave up 3 bases and J gave up 1 base, with 9 bases separating them. The CDR3 extends over 14 amino acids. Germline CDR1 and CDR2: SGHVS and FQNEAQ. Here the CDR3 reads CASSFSGKNTEAFF. CDR3 sequence (DNA): TGTGCCAGCAGCTTCTCGGGGAAGAACACTGAAGCTTTCTTT.

The V and J genes are TRBV28 and TRBJ1-2; D possibly corresponds to TRBD1 (6 bases). The CDR3 covers 13 residues. Germline V gene lookup returns CDR1 MDHEN and CDR2 SYDVKM. Between the trimmed V and J ends, which lost 5 bases and 2 bases, there was a span of 9 bases. This CDR3 reads CASSITGNYGYTF. In DNA, the CDR3 is TGTGCCAGCAGTATCACAGGGAACTATGGCTACACCTTC.

The chain links TRBV28 to TRBJ1-1; D is perhaps TRBD1 (6 bases). Germline CDR1 is MDHEN and CDR2 is SYDVKM. The ends were cut back, 11 bases at V and 1 base at J, with 14 bases in the middle. This CDR3 spans 13 amino acids. CDR3 in DNA: TGTGCCGTACAGGACAGACAGAACACTGAAGCTTTCTTT. Amino acid sequence: CAVQDRQNTEAFF.

This clone was counted a few times. The chain couples TRBV4-1 to TRBJ2-4; tentatively, D is TRBD1 (5 bases). Germline lookup yields CDR1 MGHRA and CDR2 YSYEKL. Deletions cut 0 bases from V and 0 bases from J, with 15 bases between. The CDR3 has 18 residues. The CDR3 sequence: CASSQDPTEFLAKNIQYF. The CDR3 coding sequence is TGCGCCAGCAGCCAAGACCCGACAGAGTTTCTAGCCAAAAACATTCAGTACTTC.

This chain uses TRBV6-5 with TRBJ1-1; perhaps TRBD1 as D (6 bases). Germline V CDR1 and CDR2: MNHEY, SVGAGI. Deletions cut 9 bases from V and 0 bases from J, with 11 bases between. The CDR3 loop spans 13 amino acids. Here the CDR3 reads CASYRAMNTEAFF. The CDR3, as DNA: TGTGCCAGTTACAGGGCCATGAACACTGAAGCTTTCTTT.

V gene TRBV5-6 combines with J gene TRBJ2-3; the D gene is possibly TRBD2 (5 bases). Trimming removed 1 base from V and 0 bases from J, with 12 bases in between. The CDR3 contains 16 residues. CDR1 and CDR2 from the germline V gene are SGHDT and YYEEEE. The DNA of the CDR3 is TGTGCCAGCAGCTTGATGGTGGGAGAGAGCACAGATACGCAGTATTTT. This encodes CASSLMVGESTDTQYF.